This T cell receptor beta chain is from a study of T-cell reconstitution after alpha-beta-depleted transplantation in children. In regard to this clonotype: As yet, its antigen is unknown.

The TCRbeta library was prepared with unique molecular identifiers. MiXCR, applied by TCRdb to the PCR reads, yields one record per CDR3 protein. The sample lists about 830,000 distinct CDR3 sequences, around 15% occurring once. The germline V gene encodes CDR1 LGHDT and CDR2 YNNKEL (reference sequence). This CDR3 has 15 residues. Trimming pared 1 base from V and 3 bases from J, leaving 12 bases between. Study results and caveats: Among T cells one year after transplant, newly produced cells accounted for most counts and diversity.

The receptor's source is a male patient between 10 and 17 years old who had a stem cell transplant for acute lymphoblastic leukemia, so the T cells may come from the graft donor. The source material was PBMCs, mostly from graft donor cells, sampled 360 days after TCRalphabeta/CD19-depleted stem cell transplant. The chain has TRBV3-1 and TRBJ2-5, with no clear D. CDR3 sequence reads: CASSQALRAEETQYF. The CDR3 coding sequence is TGTGCCAGCAGCCAAGCCCTCCGGGCAGAAGAGACCCAGTACTTC.